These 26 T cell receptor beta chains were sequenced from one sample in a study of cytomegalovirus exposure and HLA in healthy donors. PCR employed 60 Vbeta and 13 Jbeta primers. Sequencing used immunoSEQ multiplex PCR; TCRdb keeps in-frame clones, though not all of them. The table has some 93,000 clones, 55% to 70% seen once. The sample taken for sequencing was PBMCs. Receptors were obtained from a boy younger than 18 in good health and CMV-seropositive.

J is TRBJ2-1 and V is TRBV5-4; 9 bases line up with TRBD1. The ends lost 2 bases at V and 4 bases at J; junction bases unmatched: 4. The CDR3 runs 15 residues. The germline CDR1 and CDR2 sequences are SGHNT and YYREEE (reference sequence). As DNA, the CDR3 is TGTGCCAGCAGCTTTGGGACAGGGATATACAATGAGCAGTTCTTC. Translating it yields CASSFGTGIYNEQFF.

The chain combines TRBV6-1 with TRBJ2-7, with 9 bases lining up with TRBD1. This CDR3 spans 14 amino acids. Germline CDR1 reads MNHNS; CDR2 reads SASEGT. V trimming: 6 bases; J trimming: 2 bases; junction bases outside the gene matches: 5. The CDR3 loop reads CASRGTGLAYEQYF. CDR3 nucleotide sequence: TGTGCCAGCAGAGGGACAGGGCTGGCCTACGAGCAGTACTTC.

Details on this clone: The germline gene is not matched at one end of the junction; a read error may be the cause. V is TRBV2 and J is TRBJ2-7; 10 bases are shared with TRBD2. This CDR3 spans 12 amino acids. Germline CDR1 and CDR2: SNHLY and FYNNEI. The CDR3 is CASSVLAGASDF. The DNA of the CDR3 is TGTGCCAGCAGTGTCCTAGCGGGGGCCTCAGACTTC.

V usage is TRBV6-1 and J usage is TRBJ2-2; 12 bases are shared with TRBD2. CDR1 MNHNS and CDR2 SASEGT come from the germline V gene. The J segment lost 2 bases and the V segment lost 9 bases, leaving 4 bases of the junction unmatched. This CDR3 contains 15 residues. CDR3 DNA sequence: TGTGCCAGGAGGACTAGCGGGGCCAACACCGGGGAGCTGTTTTTT. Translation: CARRTSGANTGELFF.

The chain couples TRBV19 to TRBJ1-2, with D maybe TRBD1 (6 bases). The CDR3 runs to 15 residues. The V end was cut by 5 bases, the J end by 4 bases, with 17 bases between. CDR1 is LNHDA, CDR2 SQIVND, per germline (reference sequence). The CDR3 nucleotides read TGTGCCAGTAGTCCCTCGACAGGAGGTCCCTATGGCTACACCTTC. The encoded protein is CASSPSTGGPYGYTF.

The CDR3, as DNA: TGTGCCTGGAGCGTTCGATCGCGCACTGAAGCTTTCTTT. Residues: CAWSVRSRTEAFF. This rearrangement joins TRBV30 to TRBJ1-1; no clear D gene. The CDR3 extends over 13 amino acids. V lost 3 bases and J 4 bases, leaving 12 bases between the germline ends. Germline lookup yields CDR1 GTSNPN and CDR2 SVGIG (reference sequence).

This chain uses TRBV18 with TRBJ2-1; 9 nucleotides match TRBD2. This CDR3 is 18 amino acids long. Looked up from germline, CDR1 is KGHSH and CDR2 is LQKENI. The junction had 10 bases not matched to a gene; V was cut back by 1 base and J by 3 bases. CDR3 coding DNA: TGTGCCAGCTCACCACGAACAGCCGGGACTAGCTACTACAATGAGCAGTTCTTC. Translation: CASSPRTAGTSYYNEQFF.

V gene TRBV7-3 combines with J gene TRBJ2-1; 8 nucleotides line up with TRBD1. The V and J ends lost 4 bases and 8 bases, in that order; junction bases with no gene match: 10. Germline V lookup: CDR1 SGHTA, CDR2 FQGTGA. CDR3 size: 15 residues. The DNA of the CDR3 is TGTGCCAGCAGCTCGACGCGGACAGGGTGGCATGAGCAGTTCTTC. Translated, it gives CASSSTRTGWHEQFF.

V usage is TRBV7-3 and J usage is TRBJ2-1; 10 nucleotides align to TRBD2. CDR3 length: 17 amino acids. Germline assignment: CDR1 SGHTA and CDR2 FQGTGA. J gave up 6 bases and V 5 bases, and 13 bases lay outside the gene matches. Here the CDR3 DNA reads TGTGCCAGCAGCCGTACAGTACTAGCGGGATCCGCCAATGAGCAGTTCTTC. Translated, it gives CASSRTVLAGSANEQFF.

CDR3 DNA: TGCGCCAGCAGCGGACAGGGGGCAAGCTACGAGCAGTACTTC. Protein: CASSGQGASYEQYF. The rearrangement joins TRBV5-1 to TRBJ2-7; 11 nucleotides align to TRBD1. The CDR3 runs to 14 residues. The germline V gene encodes CDR1 SGHRS and CDR2 YFSETQ. V shed 4 bases and J 3 bases; nucleotides not matched to a gene: 3.

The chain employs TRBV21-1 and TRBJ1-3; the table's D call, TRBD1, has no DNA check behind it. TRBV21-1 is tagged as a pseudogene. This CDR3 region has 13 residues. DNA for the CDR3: TGTGCCAGCAGTGGGGCTTCTGGAAACACCATATATTTT. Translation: CASSGASGNTIYF.

In DNA form, the CDR3 reads TGTGCCAGTCGCCGACAGGGTTCACTCTATGGCTACACCTTC. It encodes CASRRQGSLYGYTF. V is TRBV2 and J is TRBJ1-2, with 7 nucleotides matching TRBD1. The junction had 11 bases not matched to a gene; V was cut back by 9 bases and J by 4 bases. The CDR3 sequence is 14 residues long. CDR1 and CDR2 (germline): SNHLY, FYNNEI.

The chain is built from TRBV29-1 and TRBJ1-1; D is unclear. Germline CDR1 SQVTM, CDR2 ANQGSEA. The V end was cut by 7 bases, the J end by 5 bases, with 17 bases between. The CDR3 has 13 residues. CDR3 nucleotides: TGCAGCGCAACATCGGGTAGGCGGACTGAAGCTTTCTTT. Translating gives CSATSGRRTEAFF.

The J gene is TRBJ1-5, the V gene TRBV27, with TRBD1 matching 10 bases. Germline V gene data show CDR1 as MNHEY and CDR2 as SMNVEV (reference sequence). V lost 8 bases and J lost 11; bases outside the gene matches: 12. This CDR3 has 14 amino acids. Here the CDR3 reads CASGRDRGGRAQHF. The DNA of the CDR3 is TGTGCCAGCGGCCGGGACAGGGGAGGGCGGGCCCAGCATTTT.

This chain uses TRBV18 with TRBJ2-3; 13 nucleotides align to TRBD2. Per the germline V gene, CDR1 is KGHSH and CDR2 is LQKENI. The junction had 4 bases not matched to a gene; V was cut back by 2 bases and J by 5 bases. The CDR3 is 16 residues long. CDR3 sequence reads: CASSPRTSGRQDTQYF. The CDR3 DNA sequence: TGTGCCAGCTCACCAAGGACTAGCGGGAGACAAGATACGCAGTATTTT.

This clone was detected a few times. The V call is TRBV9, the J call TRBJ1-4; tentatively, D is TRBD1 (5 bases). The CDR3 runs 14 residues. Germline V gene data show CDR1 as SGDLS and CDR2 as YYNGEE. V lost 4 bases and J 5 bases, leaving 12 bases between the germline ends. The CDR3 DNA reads TGTGCCAGCAGCCGTCGGGGGGAAAATGAAAAACTGTTTTTT. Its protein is CASSRRGENEKLFF.

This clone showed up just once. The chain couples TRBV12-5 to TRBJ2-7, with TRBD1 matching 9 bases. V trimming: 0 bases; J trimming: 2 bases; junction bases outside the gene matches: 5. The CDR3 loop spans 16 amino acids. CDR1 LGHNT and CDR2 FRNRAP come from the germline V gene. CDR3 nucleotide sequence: TGTGCTAGTGGTTTGGTCCATGGACAGGGGCCCTACGAGCAGTACTTC. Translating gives CASGLVHGQGPYEQYF.

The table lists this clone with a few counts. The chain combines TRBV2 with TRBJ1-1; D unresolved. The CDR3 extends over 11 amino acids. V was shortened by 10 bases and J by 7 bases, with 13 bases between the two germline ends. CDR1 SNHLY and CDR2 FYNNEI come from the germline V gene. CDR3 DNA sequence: TGTGCCACGAGGATCTGGGTTGAAGCTTTCTTT. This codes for CATRIWVEAFF.

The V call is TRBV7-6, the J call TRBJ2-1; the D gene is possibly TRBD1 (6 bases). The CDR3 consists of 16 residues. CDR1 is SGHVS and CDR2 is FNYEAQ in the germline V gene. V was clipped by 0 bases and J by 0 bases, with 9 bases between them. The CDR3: CASSLAVDSSYNEQFF. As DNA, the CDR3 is TGTGCCAGCAGCTTAGCGGTGGACAGCTCCTACAATGAGCAGTTCTTC.

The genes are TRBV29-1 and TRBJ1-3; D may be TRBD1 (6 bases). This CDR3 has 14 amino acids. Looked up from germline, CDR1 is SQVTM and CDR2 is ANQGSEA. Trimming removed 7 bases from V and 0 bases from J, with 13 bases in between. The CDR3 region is CSATQGYSGNTIYF. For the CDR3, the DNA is TGCAGCGCCACACAGGGTTACTCTGGAAACACCATATATTTT.

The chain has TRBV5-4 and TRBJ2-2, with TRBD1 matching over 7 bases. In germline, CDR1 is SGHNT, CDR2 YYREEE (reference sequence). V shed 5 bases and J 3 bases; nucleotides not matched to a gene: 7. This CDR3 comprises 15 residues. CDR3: CASRTGTEDTGELFF. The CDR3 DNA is TGTGCCAGCAGAACCGGGACAGAAGACACCGGGGAGCTGTTTTTT.

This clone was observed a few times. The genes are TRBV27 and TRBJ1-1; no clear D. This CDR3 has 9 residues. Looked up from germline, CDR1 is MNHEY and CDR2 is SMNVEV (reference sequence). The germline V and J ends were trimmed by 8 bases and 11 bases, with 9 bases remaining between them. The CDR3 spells CASLRRAFF. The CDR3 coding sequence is TGTGCCAGCCTTCGGCGGGCTTTCTTT.

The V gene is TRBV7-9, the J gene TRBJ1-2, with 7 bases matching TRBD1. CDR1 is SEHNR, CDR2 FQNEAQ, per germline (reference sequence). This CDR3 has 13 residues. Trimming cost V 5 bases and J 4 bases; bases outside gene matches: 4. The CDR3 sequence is CASSNKGAYGYTF. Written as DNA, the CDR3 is TGTGCCAGCAGCAACAAGGGGGCCTATGGCTACACCTTC.

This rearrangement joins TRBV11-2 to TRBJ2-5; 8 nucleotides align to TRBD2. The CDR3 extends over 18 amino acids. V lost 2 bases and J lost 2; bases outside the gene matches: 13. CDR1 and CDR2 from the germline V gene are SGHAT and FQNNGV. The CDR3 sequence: CASSLRGGRGIPQETQYF. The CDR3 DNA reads TGTGCCAGCAGCTTACGGGGGGGTCGGGGAATACCTCAAGAGACCCAGTACTTC. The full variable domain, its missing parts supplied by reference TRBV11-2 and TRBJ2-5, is EAGVAQSPRYKIIEKRQSVAFWCNPISGHATLYWYQQILGQGPKLLIQFQNNGVVDDSQLPKDRFSAERLKGVDSTLKIQPAKLEDSAVYLCASSLRGGRGIPQETQYFGPGTRLLVL.

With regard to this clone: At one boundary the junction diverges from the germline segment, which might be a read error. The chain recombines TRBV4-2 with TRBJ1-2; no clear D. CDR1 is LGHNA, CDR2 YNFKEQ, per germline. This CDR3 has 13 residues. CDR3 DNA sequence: TGTGCCAGCAGCCAAGTCGACGGGGATGGCTACCCCTTC. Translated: CASSQVDGDGYPF.

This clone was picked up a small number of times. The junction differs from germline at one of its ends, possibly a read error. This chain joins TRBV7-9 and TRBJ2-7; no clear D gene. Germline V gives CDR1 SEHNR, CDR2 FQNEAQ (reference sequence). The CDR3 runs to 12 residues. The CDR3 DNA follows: TGTTCCAGCAGCCCCGAGTTGTACGTGCAGTACTTC. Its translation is CSSSPELYVQYF.